The 21 T cell receptor beta chains listed next were all sequenced from one sample in a study of OX40 agonist ivuxolimab in advanced cancers. Sequenced by immunoSEQ multiplex PCR; TCRdb stores in-frame clones only, minus some. This table holds around 45,000 clones, approximately 91% found once. This material consisted of CD4+ or CD8+ T cells sorted from blood, taken in a trial of the OX40 agonist ivuxolimab. Receptors originate from an adult with an advanced solid tumor such as melanoma, head and neck, liver or kidney cancer.

The gene calls are TRBV9 and TRBJ2-1, with 11 bases identical to TRBD2. J gave up 3 bases and V 3 bases, and 8 bases lay outside the gene matches. Germline-derived CDR1 and CDR2 are SGDLS and YYNGEE. The CDR3 loop spans 17 amino acids. CDR3 loop: CASSAPLAGGFYNEQFF. In nucleotides, the CDR3 is TGTGCCAGCAGCGCCCCCTTAGCGGGAGGGTTCTACAATGAGCAGTTCTTC.

The DNA for the CDR3 is TGCGCCAGCCCCCCTAAACCAAACTCCTACGAGCAGTACTTC. As protein: CASPPKPNSYEQYF. This chain links TRBV23-1 with TRBJ2-7; D not resolved. TRBV23-1 is an ORF; its function is uncertain. The CDR3 consists of 14 residues. V was trimmed by 8 bases and J by 0 bases, leaving 14 bases between them.

The chain links TRBV28 to TRBJ1-2; D remains unclear. V lost 7 bases and J lost 10, with 7 bases in between. Germline V gene data show CDR1 as MDHEN and CDR2 as SYDVKM. CDR3 length: 9 amino acids. For the CDR3, the DNA is TGTGCCAGCAAATCCGTCTACACCTTC. Translated, it gives CASKSVYTF.

This clone showed up just once. The CDR3 nucleotides are TGTGCCAGCAGTGAAGCCGGGCGGACGAACACTGAAGCTTTCTTT. It codes for CASSEAGRTNTEAFF. The chain uses TRBV6-1 and TRBJ1-1; D not resolved. The CDR3 covers 15 residues. The germline V gene has CDR1 MNHNS and CDR2 SASEGT. V was clipped by 0 bases and J by 1 base, with 9 bases between them.

The chain links TRBV9 to TRBJ1-2; TRBD1 might be the D (5 bases). Between the trimmed V and J ends, which lost 0 bases and 8 bases, there was a span of 20 bases. This CDR3 region has 16 residues. The germline V gene has CDR1 SGDLS and CDR2 YYNGEE. The CDR3 sequence: CASSVADTLGGTGYTF. The CDR3 coding sequence is TGTGCCAGCAGCGTAGCGGATACCCTGGGGGGTACCGGCTACACCTTC. The full variable domain, rest sourced from reference TRBV9 and TRBJ1-2, is DSGVTQTPKHLITATGQRVTLRCSPRSGDLSVYWYQQSLDQGLQFLIQYYNGEERAKGNILERFSAQQFPDLHSELNLSSLELGDSALYFCASSVADTLGGTGYTFGSGTRLTVV.

The rearrangement links TRBV9 to TRBJ2-7; TRBD2 is a possible D gene (7 bases). Germline CDR1 is SGDLS and CDR2 is YYNGEE. The V and J ends lost 0 bases and 4 bases respectively, with 14 bases between them. This CDR3 is 15 amino acids long. The CDR3 sequence is CASSVASGGWYEQYF. The CDR3 DNA follows: TGTGCCAGCAGCGTAGCTTCGGGGGGCTGGTACGAGCAGTACTTC.

This sequence joins TRBV7-8 and TRBJ2-3, with TRBD2 matching 7 bases. Germline loops: CDR1 SGHVS, CDR2 FQNEAQ. Trimming removed 1 base from V and 2 bases from J; junction bases left unmatched: 15. The CDR3 extends over 19 amino acids. The chain's CDR3 is CASSLVIRYAGEATDTQYF. In nucleotides, the CDR3 is TGTGCCAGCAGCTTAGTTATCCGGTACGCGGGGGAGGCCACAGATACGCAGTATTTT.

The chain employs TRBV27 and TRBJ2-6; D ambiguous. Germline V gene sequence: CDR1 MNHEY, CDR2 SMNVEV (reference sequence). The CDR3 runs to 17 residues. Between the trimmed V and J ends, which lost 5 bases and 0 bases, there was a span of 14 bases. This CDR3 is CASSPTPPSSGANVLTF. In DNA form, the CDR3 reads TGTGCCAGCAGTCCAACCCCCCCCAGCTCTGGGGCCAACGTCCTGACTTTC.

The CDR3 coding sequence is TGTGCCAGCAGCTTGGGGACAGAACCCTATGGCTACACCTTC. This codes for CASSLGTEPYGYTF. The rearrangement uses TRBV5-4 and TRBJ1-2; D perhaps matches TRBD1 (6 bases). The CDR3 runs 14 residues. The V gene's germline CDR1 is SGHNT and CDR2 YYREEE (reference sequence). Between the trimmed V and J ends, which lost 0 bases and 4 bases, there was a span of 10 bases.

This clone was picked up one time. Other DNA sequences in the sample encode the same CDR3. The V and J genes are TRBV9 and TRBJ2-3; TRBD1 is a possible D gene (5 bases). The CDR3 totals 14 residues. The V end lost 2 bases, the J end lost 1 base, and 8 bases lay between the germline ends. CDR1 and CDR2 (germline): SGDLS, YYNGEE. DNA of the CDR3: TGTGCCAGCAGCGTCGTAGGGGGCACAGATACGCAGTATTTT. Protein product: CASSVVGGTDTQYF.

The chain joins TRBV5-1 to TRBJ2-3; D gene ambiguous. Germline V gene data show CDR1 as SGHRS and CDR2 as YFSETQ. The CDR3 spans 17 residues. V shed 0 bases and J shed 0 bases, with 14 bases lying between them. The CDR3 nucleotides read TGCGCCAGCAGCTTGGGCGAAGCGTACCCTAGCACAGATACGCAGTATTTT. It yields the protein CASSLGEAYPSTDTQYF.

The chain joins TRBV28 to TRBJ2-5, with 7 positions matching TRBD2. The CDR3 loop spans 14 amino acids. The J segment lost 4 bases and the V segment lost 1 base, leaving 3 bases of the junction unmatched. CDR1 is MDHEN, CDR2 SYDVKM, per germline. As DNA, the CDR3 is TGTGCCAGCAGTTTATCCGCGGGAGTAGAGACCCAGTACTTC. As protein: CASSLSAGVETQYF.

The CDR3 nucleotides are TGCGCCAGCAGTGAGAACCCAGGGGTGCAGCCCCAGCATTTT. Its translation: CASSENPGVQPQHF. This sequence joins TRBV10-2 and TRBJ1-5; D perhaps matches TRBD1 (6 bases). This CDR3 has 14 amino acids. Deletions cut 2 bases from V and 7 bases from J, with 12 bases between. From germline, CDR1 is WSHSY and CDR2 SAAADI.

The chain is built from TRBV4-1 and TRBJ2-7; weak D call: TRBD1 (5 bases). Between the trimmed V and J ends, which lost 2 bases and 5 bases, there was a span of 13 bases. This CDR3 has 14 residues. Germline V gene sequence: CDR1 MGHRA, CDR2 YSYEKL. CDR3 DNA sequence: TGCGCCAGCAGCCAACGGGCAGGGTCGAACGAGCAGTACTTC. Its translation is CASSQRAGSNEQYF.

The chain recombines TRBV5-5 with TRBJ2-7; 9 bases are a match to TRBD1. The germline gives CDR1 SGHKS, CDR2 YYEKEE (reference sequence). With V trimmed by 0 bases and J by 4 bases, 5 bases remained unmatched. This CDR3 has 15 amino acids. In nucleotides, the CDR3 is TGTGCCAGCAGCTTGGTGGGGACAGGGTCTTACGAGCAGTACTTC. This sequence encodes CASSLVGTGSYEQYF.

This clone was counted a single time. The CDR3 DNA follows: TGCGCCAGCAGCTTGGCTCGCAGCTCCTACGAGCAGTACTTC. Protein sequence: CASSLARSSYEQYF. This chain links TRBV5-1 with TRBJ2-7; D unresolved. The CDR3 sequence is 14 residues long. V was shortened by 0 bases and J by 0 bases, with 7 bases between the two germline ends. Germline CDR1 reads SGHRS; CDR2 reads YFSETQ.

The chain recombines TRBV28 with TRBJ1-1, with D unclear. This CDR3 is built from 13 residues. Trimming shortened V by 4 bases and J by 5 bases, and 11 bases separated the two germline ends. CDR1 is MDHEN and CDR2 is SYDVKM in the germline V gene. The CDR3 DNA is TGTGCCAGCAGTTGGATGGGAGGTACTGAAGCTTTCTTT. Translating gives CASSWMGGTEAFF.

The chain uses TRBV5-1 and TRBJ2-5; D uncertain. The CDR3 has 16 residues. The germline V gene has CDR1 SGHRS and CDR2 YFSETQ. The V end lost 0 bases, the J end lost 0 bases, and 12 bases lay between the germline ends. CDR3 nucleotide sequence: TGCGCCAGCAGCTTGGCCGCCTTTGGGAACCAAGAGACCCAGTACTTC. It encodes CASSLAAFGNQETQYF.

The rearrangement links TRBV11-1 to TRBJ2-7; 9 bases agree with TRBD2. Trimming cost V 3 bases and J 5 bases; bases outside gene matches: 8. From germline, CDR1 is SGHAT and CDR2 FQDESV (reference sequence). CDR3 length: 15 residues. The CDR3 DNA follows: TGTGCCAGCAGCTTGGGCGGGAGGGCTTTCGACGAGCAGTACTTC. Translated: CASSLGGRAFDEQYF.

J is TRBJ2-7 and V is TRBV6-5; unclear D gene. The V and J ends lost 6 bases and 3 bases respectively, with 12 bases between them. Germline CDR1 and CDR2: MNHEY and SVGAGI. The CDR3 length is 13 residues. The CDR3 is CASRTAHIYEQYF. In nucleotides, the CDR3 is TGTGCCAGCAGGACCGCACATATCTACGAGCAGTACTTC.

The chain is built from TRBV4-1 and TRBJ2-3, with D hard to call. The CDR3 totals 16 residues. The germline V and J ends were trimmed by 3 bases and 2 bases, with 15 bases remaining between them. CDR1 is MGHRA and CDR2 is YSYEKL in the germline V gene. The CDR3 sequence is CASSQPVPEFTDTQYF. CDR3 coding DNA: TGCGCCAGCAGCCAGCCGGTCCCTGAATTCACAGATACGCAGTATTTT.